The clone carrying this T cell receptor (beta chain) was seen a few times. Its antigen is currently unknown. Time point noted: healthy volunteer bleed at 2 weeks. The authors extracted total RNA from unfractionated whole blood. The sample comes from a study of human T cells and chemical hapten exposure. The CDR3 contains 14 residues. The V gene lost 7 bases and the J gene lost 0 bases, with 12 bases spanning the gap. Per the germline V gene, CDR1 is SGHNT and CDR2 is YYREEE (reference sequence). Study-wide results and limits: The number of TCRs over 1 in 1000 frequency stayed unchanged after DPC.

TCRdb redid the calling of the RACE reads with MiXCR, one entry per CDR3 protein. There are roughly 120,000 distinct CDR3 sequences in the sample; about 8.2% occur only once, and approximately 2% lies in the top ten. This TCR derives from a male donor in good health. Some clones in this sample may be carry-over from other donors' samples. The source material was whole blood. The V call is TRBV5-4, the J call TRBJ2-3; D not resolved. The CDR3 region has the DNA TGTGCCAGCTCCTATCGTTCTAGCACAGATACGCAGTATTTT. Protein product: CASSYRSSTDTQYF.